The 28 T cell receptor beta chains given below trace back to one sample, sequenced in a study of blood T cell repertoires in COVID-19. This table comes from immunoSEQ multiplex PCR, and its TCRdb copy is limited to in-frame clones, with some not included. The sample lists about 280,000 clones; less than 85% were seen once. Sequenced input: PBMCs or T cells enriched from blood (not recorded which). These receptors came from a woman between 50 and 59 years old who had recovered from COVID-19.

V is TRBV29-1 and J is TRBJ2-7, with TRBD1 matching 7 bases. The CDR3 sequence is 13 residues long. Unmatched junction bases numbered 9, after V lost 3 bases and J lost 7 bases. Germline V gene data show CDR1 as SQVTM and CDR2 as ANQGSEA. CDR3 region: CSVDSGGQREQYF. CDR3 DNA sequence: TGCAGCGTTGACTCAGGGGGTCAAAGGGAGCAGTACTTC.

This chain connects TRBV4-2 to TRBJ2-2, with D tentatively TRBD2 (6 bases). This CDR3 spans 15 amino acids. CDR1 and CDR2 (germline): LGHNA, YNFKEQ. V was shortened by 0 bases and J by 4 bases, with 9 bases between the two germline ends. CDR3 residues: CASSQDLAFTGELFF. CDR3 coding DNA: TGTGCCAGCAGCCAAGATCTAGCGTTCACCGGGGAGCTGTTTTTT.

This chain joins TRBV7-2 and TRBJ1-1; possible D gene TRBD1, 5 bases. The V end was cut by 1 base, the J end by 5 bases, with 8 bases between. This CDR3 has 13 amino acids. Germline V gene data show CDR1 as SGHTA and CDR2 as FQGNSA. This chain's CDR3 is CASSLVRDTEAFF. DNA for the CDR3: TGTGCCAGCAGCTTAGTCAGGGATACTGAAGCTTTCTTT.

The chain is built from TRBV30 and TRBJ1-1, with D possibly matching TRBD1 (5 bases). V gave up 4 bases and J gave up 8 bases, with 8 bases separating them. CDR3 length: 10 residues. Germline values: CDR1 GTSNPN, CDR2 SVGIG (reference sequence). CDR3 residues: CAWTRGEAFF. For the CDR3, the DNA is TGTGCCTGGACCCGGGGGGAAGCTTTCTTT.

The chain uses TRBV5-1 and TRBJ2-3; D ambiguous. CDR3 size: 14 residues. Germline loops: CDR1 SGHRS, CDR2 YFSETQ. Trimming pared 1 base from V and 6 bases from J, leaving 12 bases between. DNA of the CDR3: TGCGCCAGCAGCTTGATGATAGCCCAGGATACGCAGTATTTT. Translating gives CASSLMIAQDTQYF.

The chain couples TRBV30 to TRBJ2-5, with 7 bases fitting TRBD2. CDR1 and CDR2 (germline): GTSNPN, SVGIG (reference sequence). This CDR3 is built from 12 residues. V gave up 5 bases and J gave up 1 base; unmatched junction bases: 1. The CDR3 nucleotides read TGTGCCTGGGCGGGGGTCCAAGAGACCCAGTACTTC. It yields the protein CAWAGVQETQYF.

The chain is built from TRBV18 and TRBJ2-2, with 9 bases matching TRBD1. Germline V gives CDR1 KGHSH, CDR2 LQKENI. The trim removed 6 bases at V and 8 bases at J, leaving 10 bases unmatched. The CDR3 is 15 residues long. The DNA of the CDR3 is TGTGCCAGCTCGACCCACCGGGACAGGGCTGGGGAGCTGTTTTTT. It yields the protein CASSTHRDRAGELFF.

The V and J genes are TRBV19 and TRBJ1-5; D is possibly TRBD1 (6 bases). V was pared by 3 bases and J by 1 base, with 13 bases between. Germline lookup yields CDR1 LNHDA and CDR2 SQIVND (reference sequence). CDR3 length: 16 amino acids. In DNA, the CDR3 is TGTGCCAGTAGTATGATCCCCGGGACAAGCAATCAGCCCCAGCATTTT. It yields the protein CASSMIPGTSNQPQHF.

The V and J genes are TRBV3-1 (or the pseudogene TRBV3-2) and TRBJ1-5; D is undetermined. This CDR3 is built from 14 residues. V dropped 2 bases and J dropped 5 bases, with 10 bases sitting between them. CDR1 and CDR2 (germline): LGHDT, YNNKEL (reference sequence). The DNA of the CDR3 is TGTGCCAGCAGCCAATTCCCGGGGTATCAGCCCCAGCATTTT. It codes for CASSQFPGYQPQHF.

The V and J genes are TRBV28 and TRBJ1-6; D remains ambiguous. This CDR3 contains 15 residues. V was clipped by 4 bases and J by 8 bases, with 15 bases between them. The germline V gene encodes CDR1 MDHEN and CDR2 SYDVKM. The CDR3 DNA sequence: TGTGCCAGCAGTTCCTTGGCCGGGGAGGATTCACCCCTCCACTTT. This translates into CASSSLAGEDSPLHF.

The genes are TRBV5-4 and TRBJ1-6; TRBD1 matches 7 bases. The CDR3 contains 14 residues. From germline, CDR1 is SGHNT and CDR2 YYREEE (reference sequence). The J segment lost 9 bases and the V segment lost 0 bases, leaving 3 bases of the junction unmatched. CDR3 sequence reads: CASSLEQGSSPLHF. CDR3 coding DNA: TGTGCCAGCAGCTTGGAACAGGGGAGTTCACCCCTCCACTTT. Full variable domain (outside the CDR3, taken from reference TRBV5-4 and TRBJ1-6): ETGVTQSPTHLIKTRGQQVTLRCSSQSGHNTVSWYQQALGQGPQFIFQYYREEENGRGNFPPRFSGLQFPNYSSELNVNALELDDSALYLCASSLEQGSSPLHFGNGTRLTVT.

This clone was counted between two and nine times. The chain carries TRBV2 and TRBJ1-1; TRBD1 might be the D (6 bases). Germline V CDR1 and CDR2: SNHLY, FYNNEI. The CDR3 totals 14 residues. Trimming left V 5 bases short and J 0 bases short, with 10 bases between. The CDR3 here is CASSRGGLNTEAFF. CDR3 bases: TGTGCCAGCAGTCGCGGGGGGCTGAACACTGAAGCTTTCTTT.

To note about this clone: The same CDR3 also results from other DNA sequences found in this sample. The V call is TRBV9, the J call TRBJ2-5; tentatively, D is TRBD1 (6 bases). Germline V lookup: CDR1 SGDLS, CDR2 YYNGEE. V was cut by 0 bases and J by 4 bases, with 10 bases left in between. CDR3 length equals 14 residues. This chain's CDR3 is CASSVEQGRETQYF. Written as DNA, the CDR3 is TGTGCCAGCAGCGTAGAACAGGGACGAGAGACCCAGTACTTC.

The chain couples TRBV6-5 to TRBJ2-1; D perhaps matches TRBD1 (7 bases). The germline CDR1 and CDR2 sequences are MNHEY and SVGAGI. Trimming left V 0 bases short and J 3 bases short, with 12 bases between. This CDR3 contains 16 residues. CDR3 sequence: CASSYSRQGGYNEQFF. The CDR3 coding sequence is TGTGCCAGCAGTTACTCGAGGCAGGGGGGCTACAATGAGCAGTTCTTC.

The chain combines TRBV5-6 with TRBJ1-5, with 7 bases identical to TRBD1. This CDR3 has 15 amino acids. Germline V lookup: CDR1 SGHDT, CDR2 YYEEEE. The junction had 2 bases not matched to a gene; V was cut back by 0 bases and J by 2 bases. The CDR3 sequence: CASSLDRGRNQPQHF. In nucleotides, the CDR3 is TGTGCCAGCAGCTTGGACAGGGGACGCAATCAGCCCCAGCATTTT.

J is TRBJ1-5 and V is TRBV2, with a possible D match to TRBD1 (5 bases). The CDR3 runs to 15 residues. The V gene lost 2 bases and the J gene lost 6 bases, with 14 bases spanning the gap. Germline values: CDR1 SNHLY, CDR2 FYNNEI. The DNA for the CDR3 is TGTGCCAGCAGTGAATACAGGTACCAGACTCAGCCCCAGCATTTT. Translation: CASSEYRYQTQPQHF.

The chain links TRBV3-1 (or the pseudogene TRBV3-2) to TRBJ2-2, with D uncertain. The V gene lost 5 bases and the J gene lost 1 base, with 5 bases spanning the gap. Germline CDR1 and CDR2: LGHDT and YNNKEL (reference sequence). The CDR3 is 13 residues long. The CDR3 DNA reads as TGTGCCAGCAGCACAATGAACACCGGGGAGCTGTTTTTT. Protein: CASSTMNTGELFF.

CDR3 sequence reads: CASSSTGLVNEKLFF. CDR3 nucleotide sequence: TGCGCCAGCAGCAGTACAGGGTTAGTCAATGAAAAACTGTTTTTT. The gene calls are TRBV5-1 and TRBJ1-4, with a possible D match to TRBD1 (6 bases). The CDR3 runs 15 residues. The germline V gene encodes CDR1 SGHRS and CDR2 YFSETQ. V lost 4 bases and J lost 5, with 15 bases in between.

The chain has TRBV29-1 and TRBJ2-5; unclear D gene. The CDR3 totals 11 residues. Looked up from germline, CDR1 is SQVTM and CDR2 is ANQGSEA. The V gene lost 3 bases and the J gene lost 5 bases, with 7 bases spanning the gap. The DNA for the CDR3 is TGCAGCGTTGAGAACGGGGAGACCCAGTACTTC. Translating it yields CSVENGETQYF.

V gene TRBV7-9 combines with J gene TRBJ1-6; D unresolved. Germline CDR1 and CDR2: SEHNR and FQNEAQ (reference sequence). Between the trimmed V and J ends, which lost 0 bases and 4 bases, there was a span of 10 bases. The length of the CDR3 is 16 residues. CDR3 region: CASSLALADYNSPLHF. As DNA, the CDR3 is TGTGCCAGCAGCTTAGCCCTAGCCGATTATAATTCACCCCTCCACTTT.

J is TRBJ1-1 and V is TRBV6-1; D is ambiguous. This CDR3 is built from 14 residues. The germline V and J ends were trimmed by 2 bases and 5 bases, with 12 bases remaining between them. The V gene's germline CDR1 is MNHNS and CDR2 SASEGT. The CDR3: CASSERVRGTEAFF. CDR3 bases: TGTGCCAGCAGTGAAAGGGTCCGAGGGACTGAAGCTTTCTTT.

This chain's CDR3 is CASSVVRFYNEQFF. CDR3 coding DNA: TGTGCCAGCAGCGTTGTGCGTTTTTACAATGAGCAGTTCTTC. V usage is TRBV9 and J usage is TRBJ2-1; D gene unclear. CDR3 length: 14 amino acids. Germline lookup yields CDR1 SGDLS and CDR2 YYNGEE. V was clipped by 2 bases and J by 4 bases, with 10 bases between them. The entire variable domain, with the rest obtained from reference TRBV9 and TRBJ2-1, is as follows: DSGVTQTPKHLITATGQRVTLRCSPRSGDLSVYWYQQSLDQGLQFLIQYYNGEERAKGNILERFSAQQFPDLHSELNLSSLELGDSALYFCASSVVRFYNEQFFGPGTRLTVL.

This clone was picked up a small number of times. The V call is TRBV5-6, the J call TRBJ1-1; D not certain. Germline V CDR1 and CDR2: SGHDT, YYEEEE. V was trimmed by 4 bases and J by 1 base, leaving 5 bases between them. The CDR3 contains 12 residues. CDR3 residues: CASSHGNTEAFF. For the CDR3, the DNA is TGTGCCAGCAGCCACGGGAACACTGAAGCTTTCTTT. Complete variable domain (other parts from reference TRBV5-6 and TRBJ1-1): DAGVTQSPTHLIKTRGQQVTLRCSPKSGHDTVSWYQQALGQGPQFIFQYYEEEERQRGNFPDRFSGHQFPNYSSELNVNALLLGDSALYLCASSHGNTEAFFGQGTRLTVV.

As for this clone: Other DNA sequences in this sample translate to the same CDR3. This chain joins TRBV3-1 (or the pseudogene TRBV3-2) and TRBJ1-2; D not resolved. V lost 1 base and J 0 bases, leaving 3 bases between the germline ends. This CDR3 has 13 residues. From germline, CDR1 is LGHDT and CDR2 YNNKEL (reference sequence). CDR3: CASSQGANYGYTF. DNA of the CDR3: TGTGCCAGCAGCCAAGGAGCTAACTATGGCTACACCTTC.

There are a few counts of this clone. V usage is TRBV30 and J usage is TRBJ1-2; no reliable D call. The germline V and J ends were trimmed by 4 bases and 10 bases, with 19 bases remaining between them. There are 13 residues in the CDR3. The V gene's germline CDR1 is GTSNPN and CDR2 SVGIG (reference sequence). In nucleotides, the CDR3 is TGTGCCTGGACCCCTAACCGAGTCGGGTTCTACACCTTC. This codes for CAWTPNRVGFYTF.

The rearrangement uses TRBV5-6 and TRBJ1-4; D is unclear. The CDR3 is 15 residues long. V shed 2 bases and J shed 4 bases, with 12 bases lying between them. Germline-derived CDR1 and CDR2 are SGHDT and YYEEEE. The CDR3 loop reads CASSFRAAYNEKLFF. In DNA, the CDR3 is TGTGCCAGCAGCTTTAGAGCTGCCTATAATGAAAAACTGTTTTTT.

This clone is a singleton in its sample. This chain connects TRBV21-1 to TRBJ1-6; TRBD1, the D gene given by the table, was not confirmed from the DNA. TRBV21-1 is termed a pseudogene. CDR3 length: 18 residues. In DNA, the CDR3 is TGTGCCAGCAGCAAAGCCCGGACAGGGACTGCTGATAATTCACCCCTCCACTTT. Its translation: CASSKARTGTADNSPLHF.

The chain couples TRBV15 to TRBJ2-3; perhaps TRBD1 as D (8 bases). Germline CDR1 is LNHNV and CDR2 is YYDKDF (reference sequence). The CDR3 extends over 17 amino acids. Trimming cost V 5 bases and J 8 bases, with 26 bases left between them. In DNA, the CDR3 is TGTGCCACCAGCCTAACGCCTCAGGGGGCGAGGGGGGGTACGCAGTATTTT. Encoded protein: CATSLTPQGARGGTQYF.